This T cell receptor (beta chain) is from a study of PD-1 blockade in classical Hodgkin lymphoma. Overall study results and limits: Patients excluded were those beginning nivolumab under 1 year after ASCT. Those achieving complete response showed baseline diversity like newly diagnosed patients. Newly diagnosed patients were reported to exhibit reduced baseline TCR diversity relative to healthy donors.

In germline, CDR1 is SGHTA, CDR2 FQGTGA. Trimming shortened V by 3 bases and J by 4 bases, and 18 bases separated the two germline ends. This CDR3 spans 16 amino acids. Time point in this sample: cycle 4 day 1 (C4D1), after 6 weeks of nivolumab. All patients relapsed after autologous stem cell transplantation, and brentuximab vedotin exposure varied. In regard to this clone: The antigen remains undetermined.

The method was immunoSEQ multiplex PCR; TCRdb's version includes in-frame clones alone and lacks a portion of them. The sample lists roughly 20,000 clones; approximately 80% were seen once. The receptor was isolated from a human donor with classical Hodgkin lymphoma. This chain connects TRBV7-3 to TRBJ1-1; D not resolved. The specimen comprised peripheral blood mononuclear cells (PBMCs), sampled before the fourth cycle of nivolumab. CDR3 loop: CASSFTGGQRATEAFF. Here the CDR3 DNA reads TGTGCCAGCAGCTTTACGGGCGGGCAGCGGGCCACTGAAGCTTTCTTT.